This T cell receptor (beta chain) was sequenced in a study of cytomegalovirus exposure and HLA in healthy donors. Whole-study findings and limits: With later analysis, a missense DCLRE1C variant became linked to TCR beta V- and J-gene trimming.

Each of the donors was a healthy bone marrow donor. Germline CDR1 reads MNHEY; CDR2 reads SMNVEV (reference sequence). The CDR3 spans 15 residues. The V and J ends lost 4 bases and 1 base, in that order; junction bases with no gene match: 5. Of note for this clone: Its antigen is as yet unknown.

Primers included in the PCR were 60 Vbeta and 13 Jbeta primers. The assay was immunoSEQ multiplex PCR, and TCRdb's table has in-frame clones only and misses some. The profile covers 150,000 to 170,000 clones, with roughly 75% appearing a single time and approximately 1.4% taken by the ten largest. Sequencing was carried out using PBMCs. The chain couples TRBV27 to TRBJ1-1, with 8 nucleotides matching TRBD1. The TCR sequence derives from a man aged 18 to 30 in good health and CMV-seronegative. CDR3 sequence reads: CASSSSGGSNTEAFF. For the CDR3, the DNA is TGTGCCAGCAGTTCCTCAGGGGGCTCGAACACTGAAGCTTTCTTT.